These 19 T cell receptor beta chains originate from one sample sequenced in a study of naive and memory T cell subsets (dated by TCRdb to the late 2010s). Libraries came from 5' RACE. The sequencer was an Illumina MiSeq. The ligated cDNA was amplified in four rounds of PCR with nested alpha and beta constant region primers together with the SP2 primer. TCRdb passed the public sequencing reads through fastp at Q25 and MiXCR, retaining productive beta sequences. Rows merge per CDR3 protein into single entries with the most common DNA and genes. The sample records roughly 62,000 distinct CDR3 sequences, approximately 8% of which are singletons. In total, the top ten clones hold around 21% of the sample. The study reported a robust and sensitive protocol to amplify, sequence and analyze TCRs, based on 3' ligation of a UMI-containing oligonucleotide to TCR cDNA. The origin of the receptors is a female donor in good health.

This clonotype was observed many times. The chain joins TRBV7-9 to TRBJ1-1, with 9 bases identical to TRBD1. Germline CDR1 and CDR2: SEHNR and FQNEAQ (reference sequence). The CDR3 is made up of 14 amino acids. Trimming removed 3 bases from V and 8 bases from J; junction bases left unmatched: 7. The CDR3 spells CASSFTLGQGEAFF. DNA of the CDR3: TGTGCCAGCAGCTTCACCCTCGGACAGGGGGAAGCTTTCTTT.

This clonotype has ten or more counts. The chain recombines TRBV3-1 with TRBJ1-1; possibly TRBD1 for D (6 bases). V dropped 4 bases and J dropped 0 bases, with 18 bases sitting between them. This CDR3 has 17 residues. CDR1 is LGHDT, CDR2 YNNKEL, per germline (reference sequence). CDR3 in amino acids: CASSPRTADPLNTEAFF. The CDR3 coding sequence is TGTGCCAGCAGCCCCCGGACAGCAGATCCTTTGAACACTGAAGCTTTCTTT.

This clonotype was detected a few times. The chain uses TRBV5-6 and TRBJ2-1; 9 bases map to TRBD1. Trimming at V came to 3 bases and at J to 6 bases, leaving 13 bases not matched to a gene. The CDR3 runs 17 residues. Germline assignment: CDR1 SGHDT and CDR2 YYEEEE. CDR3 nucleotides: TGTGCCAGCAGCTCAGGGACAGGGTGGAACAGTCCCAATGAGCAGTTCTTC. Translating gives CASSSGTGWNSPNEQFF. The variable domain in full, completed from reference TRBV5-6 and TRBJ2-1, reads DAGVTQSPTHLIKTRGQQVTLRCSPKSGHDTVSWYQQALGQGPQFIFQYYEEEERQRGNFPDRFSGHQFPNYSSELNVNALLLGDSALYLCASSSGTGWNSPNEQFFGPGTRLTVL.

This clonotype was recorded at least ten times. This chain connects TRBV27 to TRBJ1-5; tentatively, D is TRBD1 (5 bases). V was cut by 4 bases and J by 7 bases, with 11 bases left in between. The germline V gene has CDR1 MNHEY and CDR2 SMNVEV (reference sequence). This CDR3 has 13 residues. DNA of the CDR3: TGTGCCAGCAGTTGGGGCGGGGACCAGCCCCAGCATTTT. Translating it yields CASSWGGDQPQHF.

This chain joins TRBV12-3 or TRBV12-4 and TRBJ2-2; D remains unclear. The V end was cut by 3 bases, the J end by 5 bases, with 13 bases between. The CDR3 length is 15 residues. Here the CDR3 reads CASSFRRVNTGELFF. The CDR3, as DNA: TGTGCCAGCAGTTTCCGTAGGGTCAATACCGGGGAGCTGTTTTTT.

This clonotype came up many times. The chain recombines TRBV28 with TRBJ2-5; D possibly corresponds to TRBD1 (7 bases). Trimming pared 2 bases from V and 5 bases from J, leaving 12 bases between. This CDR3 region has 14 residues. Germline values: CDR1 MDHEN, CDR2 SYDVKM. Written as DNA, the CDR3 is TGTGCCAGCAGTTTACAGGGGGGCGCGGAGACCCAGTACTTC. It encodes CASSLQGGAETQYF.

About this clonotype: The junction departs from the called germline gene at one end, perhaps through a read error. The chain employs TRBV7-7 and TRBJ2-5, with 10 bases fitting TRBD2. The germline gives CDR1 SSHAT, CDR2 FNYEAQ (reference sequence). The CDR3 contains 15 residues. Here the CDR3 reads CASSPSGGAGETQYF. The CDR3 region has the DNA TGTGCTAGCAGCCCGAGCGGGGGGGCCGGGGAGACCCAGTACTTC. Supplemented by reference TRBV7-7 and TRBJ2-5, the full variable domain reads GAGVSQSPRYKVTKRGQDVTLRCDPISSHATLYWYQQALGQGPEFLTYFNYEAQPDKSGLPSDRFSAERPEGSISTLTIQRTEQRDSAMYRCASSPSGGAGETQYFGPGTRLLVL.

This clonotype was observed at least ten times. CDR3 region: CASSSESPLGNTEAFF. CDR3 DNA: TGTGCCAGCTCGTCCGAGTCCCCCCTGGGGAACACTGAAGCTTTCTTT. V usage is TRBV18 and J usage is TRBJ1-1; unclear D gene. The CDR3 has 16 residues. Germline CDR1 is KGHSH and CDR2 is LQKENI. V lost 6 bases and J lost 1, with 18 bases in between.

The chain uses TRBV2 and TRBJ2-1; 10 bases match TRBD1. This CDR3 has 14 residues. The ends lost 10 bases at V and 8 bases at J; junction bases unmatched: 11. Germline CDR1 is SNHLY and CDR2 is FYNNEI. The chain's CDR3 is CATSGQGYPDEQFF. As DNA, the CDR3 is TGTGCCACCTCGGGACAGGGGTATCCGGATGAGCAGTTCTTC.

The table lists this clonotype with many counts. J is TRBJ1-2 and V is TRBV4-2, with D perhaps matching TRBD1 (5 bases). Trimming took 4 bases from V and 6 from J, leaving 12 bases between them. The length of the CDR3 is 13 residues. The germline gives CDR1 LGHNA, CDR2 YNFKEQ. The CDR3 is CASSPSGTDGYTF. The CDR3 DNA follows: TGTGCCAGCAGCCCATCAGGGACTGATGGCTACACCTTC.

The V gene is TRBV7-6, the J gene TRBJ2-5, with unresolved D. Trimming removed 4 bases from V and 2 bases from J, with 8 bases in between. Germline V gene sequence: CDR1 SGHVS, CDR2 FNYEAQ. The CDR3 consists of 13 residues. The CDR3 loop reads CASSSGSQETQYF. In DNA, the CDR3 is TGTGCCAGCAGCTCGGGCAGTCAAGAGACCCAGTACTTC.

The table lists this clonotype with a few counts. V and J are TRBV19 and TRBJ2-3; D gene ambiguous. The CDR3 is made up of 14 amino acids. V lost 3 bases and J lost 1, with 8 bases in between. Germline CDR1 LNHDA, CDR2 SQIVND (reference sequence). CDR3 region: CASSIRRGTDTQYF. CDR3 coding DNA: TGTGCCAGTAGTATCCGTCGGGGCACAGATACGCAGTATTTT. Using reference TRBV19 and TRBJ2-3 for the parts outside the CDR3, the full variable domain is DGGITQSPKYLFRKEGQNVTLSCEQNLNHDAMYWYRQDPGQGLRLIYYSQIVNDFQKGDIAEGYSVSREKKESFPLTVTSAQKNPTAFYLCASSIRRGTDTQYFGPGTRLTVL.

The chain is built from TRBV12-3 or TRBV12-4 and TRBJ2-7, with a weak D call TRBD2 (6 bases). With 3 bases removed from V and 5 bases from J, the gap between germline ends came to 17 bases. There are 15 residues in the CDR3. The CDR3, as DNA: TGTGCCAGCAGTTTGGCGGACCTAGCGTCAGACGAGCAGTACTTC. This gives the protein CASSLADLASDEQYF.

The chain recombines TRBV12-3 or TRBV12-4 with TRBJ2-5, with a weak D call TRBD1 (6 bases). This CDR3 is 17 amino acids long. V shed 4 bases and J shed 0 bases, with 18 bases lying between them. CDR3 loop: CASSSEEPRDNQETQYF. In DNA, the CDR3 is TGTGCCAGCAGTTCCGAAGAGCCCCGGGACAACCAAGAGACCCAGTACTTC.

The V and J genes are TRBV9 and TRBJ1-2, with D perhaps matching TRBD1 (6 bases). The CDR3 spans 15 residues. The V and J ends lost 0 bases and 2 bases respectively, with 11 bases between them. Germline CDR1 is SGDLS and CDR2 is YYNGEE. As DNA, the CDR3 is TGTGCCAGCAGCGTAGGGGCAGGGGAAAACTATGGCTACACCTTC. Translating it yields CASSVGAGENYGYTF.

This clonotype was picked up a small number of times. The V and J genes are TRBV5-5 and TRBJ2-7, with D unresolved. Deletions cut 1 base from V and 4 bases from J, with 15 bases between. Germline CDR1 SGHKS, CDR2 YYEKEE (reference sequence). This CDR3 spans 15 amino acids. CDR3 loop: CASSLTDNWMYEQYF. The CDR3 DNA reads as TGTGCCAGCAGCTTGACGGATAACTGGATGTACGAGCAGTACTTC.

This clonotype appeared a few times. The J gene is TRBJ1-6, the V gene TRBV19; TRBD1 might be the D (6 bases). This CDR3 region has 18 residues. Germline-derived CDR1 and CDR2 are LNHDA and SQIVND (reference sequence). The V gene lost 2 bases and the J gene lost 6 bases, with 20 bases spanning the gap. The CDR3 DNA sequence: TGTGCCAGTAGTATAAGTCTCACCGGGACAAGACTTAATTCACCCCTCCACTTT. It translates to CASSISLTGTRLNSPLHF.

In regard to this clonotype: This sequence may be a read error, since a much larger clone differs from it by one base. This is likely a read error, given that the CDR3 carries no conserved phenylalanine or tryptophan at its end. The chain carries TRBV5-5 and TRBJ2-3; no definite D call. CDR3 length: 15 residues. CDR1 is SGHKS, CDR2 YYEKEE, per germline (reference sequence). V was pared by 1 base and J by 2 bases, with 11 bases between. Here the CDR3 DNA reads TGTGCCAGCAGCTTGTTTCGGCAGACCACAGATACGCAGTATTAT. Its protein is CASSLFRQTTDTQYY.

This clonotype was detected a few times. The CDR3 DNA reads TGTGCCAGCAGTTTATGGAAACCTAGCGCATACAATGAGCAGTTCTTC. Amino acid sequence: CASSLWKPSAYNEQFF. The chain joins TRBV28 to TRBJ2-1; a possible D gene is TRBD2 (6 bases). This CDR3 contains 16 residues. The germline CDR1 and CDR2 sequences are MDHEN and SYDVKM. Trimming shortened V by 0 bases and J by 4 bases, and 13 bases separated the two germline ends.